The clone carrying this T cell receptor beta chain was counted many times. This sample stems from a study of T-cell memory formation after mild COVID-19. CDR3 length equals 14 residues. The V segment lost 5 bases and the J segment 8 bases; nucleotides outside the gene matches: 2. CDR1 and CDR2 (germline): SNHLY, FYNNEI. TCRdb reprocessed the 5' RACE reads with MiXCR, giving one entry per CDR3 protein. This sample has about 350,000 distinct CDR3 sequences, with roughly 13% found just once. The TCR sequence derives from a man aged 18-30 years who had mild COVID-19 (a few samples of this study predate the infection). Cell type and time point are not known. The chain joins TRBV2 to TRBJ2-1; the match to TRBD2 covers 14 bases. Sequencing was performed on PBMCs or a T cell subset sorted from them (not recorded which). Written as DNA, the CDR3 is TGTGCCAGCAGTTGGACTAGCGGGGGGTATGAGCAGTTCTTC. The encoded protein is CASSWTSGGYEQFF.